Sequencing of this T cell receptor (beta chain) was carried out in a study of blood T cell repertoires in COVID-19. Measured with immunoSEQ multiplex PCR; TCRdb has only the in-frame clones, and not every one. The sample holds over 200,000 clones, 87% seen once. Trimming cost V 1 base and J 6 bases, with 15 bases left between them. CDR3 length: 15 residues. In germline, CDR1 is LNHDA, CDR2 SQIVND (reference sequence). The origin of this receptor is a middle-aged man with active or convalescent COVID-19. This chain uses TRBV19 with TRBJ1-2, with D unresolved. The specimen was peripheral blood. CDR3 loop: CASSIARTTGNGYTF. CDR3 bases: TGTGCCAGTAGTATAGCTCGGACCACGGGGAATGGCTACACCTTC.